The T cell receptor (beta chain) under discussion was sequenced for a study of blood T cell repertoires in COVID-19. The ends were cut back, 2 bases at V and 8 bases at J, with 10 bases in the middle. Germline V gives CDR1 MRHNA, CDR2 SNTAGT. The CDR3 sequence is 12 residues long. Only in-frame clones appear in the TCRdb table, and some are missing; sequencing was by immunoSEQ multiplex PCR. The data hold some 180,000 clones, with 84% observed a single time. The TCR sequence derives from a human donor in a cohort sampled during active COVID-19. Material: peripheral blood. The J gene is TRBJ2-7, the V gene TRBV6-4, with D possibly matching TRBD2 (6 bases). CDR3 residues: CASSDGRGKQYF. The CDR3 DNA follows: TGTGCCAGCAGTGACGGCCGGGGGAAGCAGTACTTC.